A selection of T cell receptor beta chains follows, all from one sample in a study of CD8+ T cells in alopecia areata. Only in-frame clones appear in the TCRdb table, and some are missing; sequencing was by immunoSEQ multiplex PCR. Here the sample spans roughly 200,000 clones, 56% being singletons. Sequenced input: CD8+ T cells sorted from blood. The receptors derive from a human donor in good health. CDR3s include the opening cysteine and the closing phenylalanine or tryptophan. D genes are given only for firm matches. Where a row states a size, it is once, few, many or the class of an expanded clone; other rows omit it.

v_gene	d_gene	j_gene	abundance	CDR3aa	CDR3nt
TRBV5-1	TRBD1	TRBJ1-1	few	CASSGGTVNTEAFF	TGCGCCAGCAGCGGGGGGACAGTTAACACTGAAGCTTTCTTT
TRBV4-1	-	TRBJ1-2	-	CASSQAPGGRTYGYTF	TGCGCCAGCAGCCAGGCCCCCGGAGGGCGAACTTATGGCTACACCTTC
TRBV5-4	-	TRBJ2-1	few	CASSPELGGPRDEQFF	TGTGCCAGCAGCCCGGAGTTGGGGGGGCCAAGGGATGAGCAGTTCTTC
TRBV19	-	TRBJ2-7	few	CASSMAGAYEQYF	TGTGCCAGTAGTATGGCAGGGGCCTACGAGCAGTACTTC
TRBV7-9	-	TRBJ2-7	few	CASSGGGEQYF	TGTGCCAGCAGCGGCGGCGGCGAGCAGTACTTC
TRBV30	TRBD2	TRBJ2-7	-	CAWSASGGVYEQYF	TGTGCCTGGAGTGCGAGCGGGGGGGTATACGAGCAGTACTTC
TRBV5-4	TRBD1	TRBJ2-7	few	CASSPRDSAYEQYF	TGTGCCAGCAGCCCCCGGGACAGTGCCTACGAGCAGTACTTC
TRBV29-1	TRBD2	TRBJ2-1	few	CSVTQRGPAYNEQFF	TGCAGCGTCACACAGCGGGGGCCAGCCTACAATGAGCAGTTCTTC
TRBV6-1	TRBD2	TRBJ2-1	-	CASSELAGDLYNEQFF	TGTGCCAGCAGTGAACTAGCGGGGGACCTTTACAATGAGCAGTTCTTC
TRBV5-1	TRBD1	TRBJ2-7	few	CASGQGTYEQYF	TGCGCCAGCGGACAGGGGACCTACGAGCAGTACTTC
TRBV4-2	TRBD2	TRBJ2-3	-	CASSQEGLAGTDTQYF	TGTGCCAGCAGCCAAGAGGGACTAGCGGGCACAGATACGCAGTATTTT
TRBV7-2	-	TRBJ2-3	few	CASSLRQRVVDTDTQYF	TGTGCCAGCAGCTTACGACAGAGGGTGGTGGACACAGATACGCAGTATTTT
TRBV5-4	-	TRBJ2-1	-	CASSPWVTGVYNEQFF	TGTGCCAGCAGCCCCTGGGTAACGGGGGTTTACAATGAGCAGTTCTTC
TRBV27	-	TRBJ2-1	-	CASSLGGNEQFF	TGTGCCAGCAGTTTAGGAGGTAACGAGCAGTTCTTC
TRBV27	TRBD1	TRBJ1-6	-	CASSLDRVGSPLHF	TGTGCCAGCAGCCTAGACAGGGTTGGGTCACCCCTCCACTTT
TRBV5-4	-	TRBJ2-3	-	CASSLGRDTQYF	TGTGCCAGCAGCTTGGGGCGGGATACGCAGTATTTT
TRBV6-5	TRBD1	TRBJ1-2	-	CASSAGTGLPRGYTF	TGTGCCAGCAGCGCCGGGACAGGCCTACCGAGGGGCTACACCTTC
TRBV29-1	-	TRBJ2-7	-	CSVVDNSGPSEQYF	TGCAGCGTGGTGGACAACTCGGGACCCTCCGAGCAGTACTTC
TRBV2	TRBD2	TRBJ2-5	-	CASSEAWKGGQETQYF	TGTGCCAGCAGTGAAGCCTGGAAGGGAGGGCAAGAGACCCAGTACTTC
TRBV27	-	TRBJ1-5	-	CASSLSANQPQHF	TGTGCCAGCAGTTTAAGTGCCAATCAGCCCCAGCATTTT
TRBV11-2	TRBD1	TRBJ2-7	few	CASSFGQGGEQYF	TGTGCCAGCAGTTTCGGACAGGGGGGAGAGCAGTACTTC
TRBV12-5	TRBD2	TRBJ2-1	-	CASGLTGGVYNGQFF	TGTGCTAGTGGTTTGACGGGAGGGGTCTATAATGGGCAGTTCTTC
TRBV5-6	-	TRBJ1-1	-	CASSRLGGIMNTEAFF	TGTGCCAGCAGCCGGCTAGGGGGGATAATGAACACTGAAGCTTTCTTT
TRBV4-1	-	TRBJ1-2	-	CASSPSGRPDTF	TGCGCCAGCAGCCCGTCTGGCCGCCCGGACACCTTC
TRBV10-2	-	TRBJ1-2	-	CASRDSSLVGYTF	TGCGCCAGCAGGGACAGCTCGCTCGTCGGCTACACCTTC
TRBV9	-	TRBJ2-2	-	CASSASDYGELFF	TGTGCCAGCAGCGCGTCGGACTACGGGGAGCTGTTTTTT
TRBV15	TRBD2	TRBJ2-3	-	CATSEERGFKDTQYF	TGTGCCACCAGCGAGGAGCGGGGCTTCAAAGATACGCAGTATTTT